This entry concerns a single T cell receptor (beta chain). TCRdb analysed the 5' RACE reads with MiXCR anew, one entry per CDR3 protein. Here the sample spans 600,000 to 700,000 distinct CDR3 sequences, roughly 20% being singletons. This CDR3 is 19 amino acids long. The germline V and J ends were trimmed by 4 bases and 4 bases, with 29 bases remaining between them. Per germline, CDR1 SGHAT and CDR2 FQDESV (reference sequence). These data originate in a study of identical twins. These data also featured in a second study, about T cells expressing NK-cell markers. This second study notes: In more than five donors, dominant CD3+CD56+NKG2C+ clonotypes ranked among the top 10 CD8+ clonotypes.

The source material was PBMCs. The chain carries TRBV11-1 and TRBJ2-7; D ambiguous. This clonotype was obtained from a woman aged 18-29 years in good health. CDR3 sequence (DNA): TGTGCCAGCAGCTCTAGAGGTTCTTCGTATTCGGGCTCCTTTTACGAGCAGTACTTC. This encodes CASSSRGSSYSGSFYEQYF.